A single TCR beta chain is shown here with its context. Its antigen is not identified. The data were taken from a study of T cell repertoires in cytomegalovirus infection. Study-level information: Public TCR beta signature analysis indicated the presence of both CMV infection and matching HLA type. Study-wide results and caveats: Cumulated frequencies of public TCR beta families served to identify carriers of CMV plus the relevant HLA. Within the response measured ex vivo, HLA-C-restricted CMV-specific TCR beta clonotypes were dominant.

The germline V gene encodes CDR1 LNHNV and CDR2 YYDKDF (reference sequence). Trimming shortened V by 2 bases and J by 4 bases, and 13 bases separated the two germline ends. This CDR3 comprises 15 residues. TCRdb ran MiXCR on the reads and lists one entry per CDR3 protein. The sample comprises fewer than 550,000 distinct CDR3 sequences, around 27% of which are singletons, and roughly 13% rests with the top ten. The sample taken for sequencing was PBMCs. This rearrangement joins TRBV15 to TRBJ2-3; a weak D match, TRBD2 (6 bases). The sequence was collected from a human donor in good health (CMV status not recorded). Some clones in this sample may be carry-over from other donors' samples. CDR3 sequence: CATSRSGTLSDTQYF. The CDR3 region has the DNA TGTGCCACCAGCAGATCCGGGACTTTATCAGATACGCAGTATTTT.